Included here is one T cell receptor beta chain sequence, with context. The data derive from a study of blood T cell repertoires in COVID-19. The wider study: There were acute and convalescent COVID-19 samples, and they came from the United States, Italy and Spain. The cDNA or gDNA used as material had been derived from T cells, B-cell-depleted T cells, or PBMCs.

Clones were read by immunoSEQ multiplex PCR, and TCRdb kept only the in-frame ones, dropping some. Found here are 350,000 to 450,000 clones, 80% to 90% of them singletons; the top ten hold around 1.1%. Trimming stripped 1 base from V and 1 base from J, with 11 bases between. The length of the CDR3 is 16 residues. In germline, CDR1 is LGHDT, CDR2 YNNKEL (reference sequence). Participants were placed into cohorts based on the clinical history they reported. Cohort 3 donors were reported recovered after two negative PCRs, clearance, or symptom resolution. Specimen: PBMCs or T cells enriched from blood (not recorded which). The sequence was collected from a man aged 25-45 years who had recovered from COVID-19. The chain is built from TRBV3-1 (or the pseudogene TRBV3-2) and TRBJ1-5, with D possibly matching TRBD1 (6 bases). The DNA of the CDR3 is TGTGCCAGCAGCCAAGCCACAACAGGGAGCAATCAGCCCCAGCATTTT. This translates into CASSQATTGSNQPQHF.